One and the same sample provided the 19 T cell receptor beta chains below, sequenced in a study of T-cell memory formation after mild COVID-19. Each CDR3 protein gets one entry after TCRdb re-called the 5' RACE reads with MiXCR. The repertoire holds just over 350,000 distinct CDR3 sequences, with around an eighth as singletons. Sequenced material: PBMCs or a T cell subset sorted from them (not recorded which). All receptors come from a man between 18 and 29 years old who had mild COVID-19 (a few samples of this study predate the infection). Cell type and time point are not known.

The genes are TRBV5-1 and TRBJ2-3; tentative D call: TRBD1 (6 bases). Germline assignment: CDR1 SGHRS and CDR2 YFSETQ. The CDR3 has 13 residues. Trimming pared 6 bases from V and 0 bases from J, leaving 8 bases between. The CDR3 nucleotides are TGCGCCAGCAAGGACAGTAGCACAGATACGCAGTATTTT. It translates to CASKDSSTDTQYF.

This clonotype has at least ten counts. The chain joins TRBV7-9 to TRBJ2-5; no firm D call. V lost 5 bases to trimming and J lost 0 bases, with 13 bases between them. Germline values: CDR1 SEHNR, CDR2 FQNEAQ (reference sequence). The CDR3 has 15 residues. The CDR3 sequence: CASSPPRSYQETQYF. In nucleotides, the CDR3 is TGTGCCAGCAGCCCGCCCCGGTCGTACCAAGAGACCCAGTACTTC.

The rearrangement links TRBV5-1 to TRBJ2-2; no reliable D call. V was shortened by 2 bases and J by 6 bases, with 8 bases between the two germline ends. The CDR3 consists of 13 residues. Germline V gene data show CDR1 as SGHRS and CDR2 as YFSETQ. This CDR3 reads CASSFPGPGELFF. The CDR3 nucleotides are TGCGCCAGCAGCTTCCCAGGCCCCGGGGAGCTGTTTTTT.

This clonotype was picked up a small number of times. The V gene is TRBV20-1, the J gene TRBJ2-1; either TRBD1 or TRBD2 may supply D (5 bases each). Between the trimmed V and J ends, which lost 5 bases and 0 bases, there was a span of 17 bases. Germline V gene lookup returns CDR1 DFQATT and CDR2 SNEGSKA (reference sequence). The CDR3 runs 16 residues. CDR3 sequence (DNA): TGCAGTGCTCTCCGGGACGGCCAACACTCCTACAATGAGCAGTTCTTC. Translated: CSALRDGQHSYNEQFF.

This clonotype was seen a handful of times. The chain couples TRBV7-9 to TRBJ2-2, with 7 bases identical to TRBD2. The V gene's germline CDR1 is SEHNR and CDR2 FQNEAQ (reference sequence). Germline trimming cut 7 bases from V and 3 bases from J; bases unmatched to any gene: 14. The CDR3 has 17 residues. CDR3 loop: CASTLLRDYDYTGELFF. DNA for the CDR3: TGTGCCAGCACCCTATTAAGGGACTATGACTACACCGGGGAGCTGTTTTTT.

This clonotype has more than one count but fewer than ten. This sequence joins TRBV6-5 and TRBJ1-1; D is uncertain. Trimming removed 0 bases from V and 0 bases from J, with 17 bases in between. This CDR3 spans 18 amino acids. The germline gives CDR1 MNHEY, CDR2 SVGAGI. The CDR3 nucleotides read TGTGCCAGCAGTTACTCCCGACCGGGCAGGCGTCTGAACACTGAAGCTTTCTTT. It encodes CASSYSRPGRRLNTEAFF.

This clonotype has just a few counts. This rearrangement joins TRBV5-1 to TRBJ1-2, with D tentatively TRBD1 (6 bases). V lost 4 bases, J lost 8 bases, and 21 bases lay in between. CDR3 length equals 15 residues. Germline-derived CDR1 and CDR2 are SGHRS and YFSETQ. The DNA of the CDR3 is TGCGCCAGCAGCGCCATTGAAACAGGACAGCAAGGCTACACCTTC. Amino acids: CASSAIETGQQGYTF.

This clonotype was recorded a few times. This sequence joins TRBV6-5 and TRBJ1-1; weak D call: TRBD1 (5 bases). The CDR3 is 12 amino acids. Trimming pared 6 bases from V and 5 bases from J, leaving 10 bases between. Germline V gives CDR1 MNHEY, CDR2 SVGAGI. The CDR3 loop reads CASRRGETEAFF. Written as DNA, the CDR3 is TGTGCCAGCAGAAGAGGGGAAACTGAAGCTTTCTTT.

The CDR3 DNA reads as TGCGCCAGCAGCTTAGAGGCCCCTGAAGCTTTCTTT. This encodes CASSLEAPEAFF. The V and J genes are TRBV5-1 and TRBJ1-1, with D uncertain. The V gene's germline CDR1 is SGHRS and CDR2 YFSETQ. Trimming removed 2 bases from V and 6 bases from J, with 8 bases in between. The CDR3 spans 12 residues.

Only a few counts were recorded for this clonotype. V and J are TRBV6-2 or TRBV6-3 and TRBJ2-5; the match to TRBD2 covers 8 bases. Germline CDR1 MNHEY, CDR2 SVGEGT. The CDR3 is 13 residues long. Unmatched junction bases numbered 5, after V lost 7 bases and J lost 4 bases. The CDR3 loop reads CASTAGGTETQYF. The CDR3 coding sequence is TGTGCCAGCACGGCGGGGGGAACAGAGACCCAGTACTTC.

This clonotype came up a few times. The rearrangement uses TRBV10-3 and TRBJ2-1, with unresolved D. The CDR3 covers 13 residues. CDR1 is ENHRY, CDR2 SYGVKD, per germline. V was shortened by 11 bases and J by 11 bases, with 22 bases between the two germline ends. The CDR3 spells CASTSPGPPQQFF. As DNA, the CDR3 is TGTGCCTCAACCTCTCCGGGCCCCCCCCAGCAGTTCTTC.

This clonotype was detected a few times. The J gene is TRBJ2-2, the V gene TRBV7-9, with a possible D match to TRBD2 (6 bases). The CDR3 totals 15 residues. Germline CDR1 reads SEHNR; CDR2 reads FQNEAQ (reference sequence). Trimming cost V 1 base and J 6 bases, with 12 bases left between them. Here the CDR3 DNA reads TGTGCCAGCAGCTTAGGGGACTGGCCTGCCGGGGAGCTGTTTTTT. Residues: CASSLGDWPAGELFF. The complete variable domain, with remaining parts taken from reference TRBV7-9 and TRBJ2-2, reads DTGVSQNPRHKITKRGQNVTFRCDPISEHNRLYWYRQTLGQGPEFLTYFQNEAQLEKSRLLSDRFSAERPKGSFSTLEIQRTEQGDSAMYLCASSLGDWPAGELFFGEGSRLTVL.

This clonotype was seen a handful of times. The genes are TRBV7-8 and TRBJ1-1; possibly TRBD1 for D (6 bases). V was pared by 5 bases and J by 3 bases, with 13 bases between. Germline CDR1 reads SGHVS; CDR2 reads FQNEAQ. This CDR3 is built from 14 residues. Here the CDR3 DNA reads TGTGCCAGCAGCGCCCCAGGGGCCCACACTGAAGCTTTCTTT. Residues: CASSAPGAHTEAFF.

This clonotype was seen a handful of times. J is TRBJ2-2 and V is TRBV2, with TRBD2 as a possible D gene (6 bases). Germline CDR1 and CDR2: SNHLY and FYNNEI. Between the trimmed V and J ends, which lost 5 bases and 5 bases, there was a span of 12 bases. The CDR3 has 14 residues. The CDR3: CASSPREPTGELFF. CDR3 DNA sequence: TGTGCCAGCAGTCCCCGGGAGCCGACCGGGGAGCTGTTTTTT.

V gene TRBV2 combines with J gene TRBJ2-1; a weak D match, TRBD2 (5 bases). CDR3 length: 14 residues. The V end was cut by 7 bases, the J end by 8 bases, with 18 bases between. Per germline, CDR1 SNHLY and CDR2 FYNNEI. CDR3 sequence: CASTRTLGKDEQFF. CDR3 sequence (DNA): TGTGCCAGCACCAGGACTCTGGGAAAGGATGAGCAGTTCTTC.

The genes are TRBV12-3 or TRBV12-4 and TRBJ2-2; 7 positions match TRBD2. This CDR3 is built from 14 residues. Trimming removed 5 bases from V and 6 bases from J; junction bases left unmatched: 6. The CDR3 DNA is TGTGCCAGCAGTCGGACTAGTCAGGCCGGGGAGCTGTTTTTT. Protein: CASSRTSQAGELFF.

This clonotype was counted only a few times. This rearrangement joins TRBV4-2 to TRBJ2-7; 8 nucleotides align to TRBD2. V lost 1 base and J lost 1; bases outside the gene matches: 6. Germline V gene sequence: CDR1 LGHNA, CDR2 YNFKEQ. The CDR3 is 16 residues long. The CDR3 coding sequence is TGTGCCAGCAGCCAAGGGAGCGGGGGCCCTTCCTACGAGCAGTACTTC. It yields the protein CASSQGSGGPSYEQYF.

This clonotype was counted many times. The chain has TRBV5-1 and TRBJ2-1; 12 bases map to TRBD2. This CDR3 comprises 14 residues. CDR1 and CDR2 from the germline V gene are SGHRS and YFSETQ. Trimming at V came to 4 bases and at J to 8 bases, leaving 4 bases not matched to a gene. CDR3 protein: CASSPLAGGHEQFF. CDR3 bases: TGCGCCAGCAGCCCACTAGCGGGGGGCCATGAGCAGTTCTTC.

This clonotype has just a few counts. V is TRBV7-3 and J is TRBJ2-1, with 7 bases identical to TRBD2. The CDR3 length is 12 residues. The germline V gene encodes CDR1 SGHTA and CDR2 FQGTGA. Losses at the gene ends were 5 bases for V and 7 bases for J; bases not matched to a gene: 2. CDR3 amino acids: CASSRSGNEQFF. The CDR3 nucleotides are TGTGCCAGCAGCCGTAGCGGGAATGAGCAGTTCTTC.